These 31 T cell receptor beta chains were sequenced from one sample in a study of identical twins. MiXCR was run by TCRdb on the 5' RACE reads, yielding one entry per CDR3 protein. This sample has 690,000 or so distinct CDR3 sequences; 8.5% to 9.5% occur once, and the top ten carry approximately 0.96%. These records were also assigned to another study, of yellow fever vaccine responses in identical twins.

Source material: PBMCs. These receptors were obtained from a woman under 30 in good health.

This clonotype came up a few times. The gene calls are TRBV7-2 and TRBJ2-1, with TRBD1 matching over 11 bases. Germline assignment: CDR1 SGHTA and CDR2 FQGNSA. CDR3 length: 15 residues. Unmatched junction bases numbered 11, after V lost 7 bases and J lost 9 bases. The CDR3 DNA sequence: TGTGCCAGCAACCGACCGGGACAGGGGGGCACTGAGCAGTTCTTC. Translated: CASNRPGQGGTEQFF.

The sample holds a few counts of this clonotype. CDR3 protein: CASSPTGVPPGELFF. CDR3 sequence (DNA): TGTGCCAGCAGCCCGACAGGGGTTCCCCCCGGGGAGCTGTTTTTT. V gene TRBV7-3 combines with J gene TRBJ2-2; 8 bases align to TRBD1. The CDR3 totals 15 residues. The germline V gene has CDR1 SGHTA and CDR2 FQGTGA. V lost 5 bases and J lost 6; bases outside the gene matches: 8.

This clonotype came up many times. The V and J genes are TRBV7-9 and TRBJ1-5; no clear D gene. Trimming removed 1 base at V and 4 bases at J, with 8 bases between. The CDR3 has 14 residues. Germline assignment: CDR1 SEHNR and CDR2 FQNEAQ (reference sequence). CDR3 sequence: CASSLDAGNQPQHF. The CDR3 nucleotides are TGTGCCAGCAGCTTAGATGCGGGAAATCAGCCCCAGCATTTT.

This clonotype was observed a handful of times. The chain combines TRBV4-3 with TRBJ2-2, with 9 bases fitting TRBD2. The germline gives CDR1 LGHNA, CDR2 YSLEER. V shed 1 base and J 2 bases; nucleotides not matched to a gene: 5. The CDR3 runs to 17 residues. The CDR3 sequence: CASSQVAGASNTGELFF. The CDR3 DNA reads TGCGCCAGCAGCCAAGTAGCGGGAGCTTCTAACACCGGGGAGCTGTTTTTT.

The chain has TRBV7-2 and TRBJ1-5; TRBD1 agrees at 7 bases. The CDR3 has 17 residues. V was pared by 4 bases and J by 2 bases, with 11 bases of the junction left unmatched. The germline V gene encodes CDR1 SGHTA and CDR2 FQGNSA. The CDR3 spells CASSSRDSPLGNQPQHF. The CDR3 DNA sequence: TGTGCCAGCAGCTCAAGGGACAGCCCGTTGGGCAATCAGCCCCAGCATTTT.

This clonotype was detected a few times. CDR3 protein: CASSLDGTGDSPLHF. CDR3 in DNA: TGTGCCAGCAGCTTGGATGGGACAGGAGATTCACCCCTCCACTTT. The J gene is TRBJ1-6, the V gene TRBV5-6, with TRBD1 matching over 8 bases. The CDR3 length is 15 residues. Germline V gene data show CDR1 as SGHDT and CDR2 as YYEEEE. V trimming: 0 bases; J trimming: 8 bases; junction bases outside the gene matches: 4.

This clonotype was counted a few times. The chain uses TRBV7-3 and TRBJ2-5; 9 bases line up with TRBD2. The CDR3 is made up of 13 amino acids. The trim removed 4 bases at V and 7 bases at J, leaving 4 bases unmatched. CDR1 is SGHTA and CDR2 is FQGTGA in the germline V gene. DNA for the CDR3: TGTGCCAGCAGCTGGACTAGCGAGGGGACCCAGTACTTC. Residues: CASSWTSEGTQYF. Full variable domain (outside the CDR3, taken from reference TRBV7-3 and TRBJ2-5): GAGVSQTPSNKVTEKGKYVELRCDPISGHTALYWYRQSLGQGPEFLIYFQGTGAADDSGLPNDRFFAVRPEGSVSTLKIQRTERGDSAVYLCASSWTSEGTQYFGPGTRLLVL.

Ten or more counts support this clonotype. V is TRBV12-3 or TRBV12-4 and J is TRBJ2-5; no clear D. The CDR3 has 12 amino acids. Trimming pared 5 bases from V and 5 bases from J, leaving 9 bases between. The CDR3 DNA reads TGTGCCAGCAGTATCGATTTGGAGACCCAGTACTTC. Translated: CASSIDLETQYF.

This clonotype was found many times. The chain has TRBV14 and TRBJ2-7; 11 nucleotides align to TRBD2. V was clipped by 6 bases and J by 3 bases; unmatched bases: 4. The CDR3 sequence is 14 residues long. Germline V gene sequence: CDR1 SGHDN, CDR2 FVKESK. This CDR3 is CASSYTSGGYEQYF. Here the CDR3 DNA reads TGTGCCAGCAGTTATACTAGCGGGGGCTACGAGCAGTACTTC.

This clonotype was detected ten times or more. The chain links TRBV7-9 to TRBJ2-3, with 8 bases fitting TRBD2. This CDR3 is 16 amino acids long. CDR1 and CDR2 (germline): SEHNR, FQNEAQ (reference sequence). V shed 1 base and J 0 bases; nucleotides not matched to a gene: 3. The CDR3 sequence: CASSLGAGASTDTQYF. The CDR3 region has the DNA TGTGCCAGCAGCTTAGGAGCGGGGGCTAGCACAGATACGCAGTATTTT. The variable domain in full, with the rest retrieved from reference TRBV7-9 and TRBJ2-3, is DTGVSQNPRHKITKRGQNVTFRCDPISEHNRLYWYRQTLGQGPEFLTYFQNEAQLEKSRLLSDRFSAERPKGSFSTLEIQRTEQGDSAMYLCASSLGAGASTDTQYFGPGTRLTVL.

The chain uses TRBV20-1 and TRBJ2-5; TRBD1 or TRBD2 may be the D gene (5 bases each). Trimming pared 3 bases from V and 5 bases from J, leaving 13 bases between. Germline V gene sequence: CDR1 DFQATT, CDR2 SNEGSKA (reference sequence). This CDR3 has 13 residues. CDR3 nucleotide sequence: TGCAGTGCTAGGGAAGCTGGGACCGAGACCCAGTACTTC. Protein product: CSAREAGTETQYF.

This clonotype was detected only a few times. V is TRBV28 and J is TRBJ2-7; D is unclear. V lost 3 bases and J lost 4, with 10 bases in between. The CDR3 extends over 13 amino acids. Germline V gene lookup returns CDR1 MDHEN and CDR2 SYDVKM. The DNA of the CDR3 is TGTGCCAGCAGTTTCGGTGGGGAATACGAGCAGTACTTC. It encodes CASSFGGEYEQYF.

V usage is TRBV20-1 and J usage is TRBJ2-7, with D maybe TRBD2 (6 bases). This CDR3 region has 17 residues. V was clipped by 6 bases and J by 6 bases, with 30 bases between them. Germline V gives CDR1 DFQATT, CDR2 SNEGSKA (reference sequence). CDR3 sequence (DNA): TGCAGTGCCTCCGGCGAGCTCGGGGGTCAGGACGCCTTCGAGCAGTACTTC. Protein: CSASGELGGQDAFEQYF.

This clonotype showed up just a few times. The V and J genes are TRBV20-1 and TRBJ1-1, with no clear D. This CDR3 spans 17 amino acids. CDR1 is DFQATT and CDR2 is SNEGSKA in the germline V gene (reference sequence). V lost 0 bases and J lost 10, with 27 bases in between. For the CDR3, the DNA is TGCAGTGCTAGAGATTTGATGCCAGGCAGAAGAAACGGGGTAGCTTTCTTT. This codes for CSARDLMPGRRNGVAFF.

The chain employs TRBV2 and TRBJ2-7; weak D call: TRBD1 (6 bases). Germline V gives CDR1 SNHLY, CDR2 FYNNEI. The CDR3 is 15 residues long. Trimming took off 7 bases at V and 3 bases at J, with 19 bases between the two ends. CDR3 DNA: TGTGCCAGCAAAAAAAACGAACAGGGAAACTACGAGCAGTACTTC. The encoded protein is CASKKNEQGNYEQYF.

This clonotype was counted ten times or more. V and J are TRBV12-3 or TRBV12-4 and TRBJ2-7; D not certain. The germline V and J ends were trimmed by 6 bases and 2 bases, with 17 bases remaining between them. This CDR3 spans 15 amino acids. The CDR3 sequence is CASRPGRSSTYEQYF. CDR3 in DNA: TGTGCCAGCAGACCAGGACGGAGTTCGACCTACGAGCAGTACTTC.

The rearrangement links TRBV10-3 to TRBJ2-2; D uncertain. V was shortened by 5 bases and J by 4 bases, with 5 bases between the two germline ends. CDR1 is ENHRY, CDR2 SYGVKD, per germline. The CDR3 covers 12 residues. The CDR3, as DNA: TGTGCCATCAGTACAGTCACCGGGGAGCTGTTTTTT. This gives the protein CAISTVTGELFF.

The rearrangement links TRBV11-2 to TRBJ2-7; TRBD2 aligns across 9 bases. Germline trimming cut 6 bases from V and 5 bases from J; bases unmatched to any gene: 8. This CDR3 contains 14 residues. Per germline, CDR1 SGHAT and CDR2 FQNNGV. The CDR3 loop is CASRYSGRLDEQYF. CDR3 DNA: TGTGCCAGCAGGTATAGCGGGAGATTGGACGAGCAGTACTTC. The full variable domain, rest sourced from reference TRBV11-2 and TRBJ2-7, is EAGVAQSPRYKIIEKRQSVAFWCNPISGHATLYWYQQILGQGPKLLIQFQNNGVVDDSQLPKDRFSAERLKGVDSTLKIQPAKLEDSAVYLCASRYSGRLDEQYFGPGTRLTVT.

In this sample, this clonotype turned up a few times. As the CDR3 is not closed by the conserved phenylalanine or tryptophan, this likely results from a read error. The DNA is omitted, as the CDR3 cannot be located on it reliably, and the CDR3 follows TCRdb's listing. This sequence joins TRBV5-6 and TRBJ2-4; the tabulated D call, TRBD2, remains unverified against the DNA. The CDR3 region is 14 residues in length, termini included. Germline V CDR1 and CDR2: SGHDT, YYEEEE. This CDR3 reads CASSLGGALAPPAL.

This clonotype came up many times. The chain has TRBV12-3 or TRBV12-4 and TRBJ1-2; 9 bases line up with TRBD1. The CDR3 has 16 amino acids. V dropped 0 bases and J dropped 5; count of bases not matched to a gene: 7. The CDR3 nucleotides read TGTGCCAGCAGTTTAGCAGGGACAGGGTCCCGTTATGGCTACACCTTC. Translation: CASSLAGTGSRYGYTF.

This clonotype has a handful of counts. The chain uses TRBV5-1 and TRBJ2-4; 14 positions match TRBD2. The V and J ends lost 4 bases and 0 bases, in that order; junction bases with no gene match: 6. The CDR3 extends over 18 amino acids. Germline CDR1 SGHRS, CDR2 YFSETQ. CDR3 DNA sequence: TGCGCCAGCAGCACTGGACTAGCGGGAGGACTAGCCAAAAACATTCAGTACTTC. Translation gives CASSTGLAGGLAKNIQYF.

This clonotype occurred many times. This rearrangement joins TRBV7-9 to TRBJ2-5; the match to TRBD2 covers 8 bases. With V trimmed by 5 bases and J by 7 bases, 12 bases remained unmatched. Germline loops: CDR1 SEHNR, CDR2 FQNEAQ (reference sequence). The CDR3 is made up of 15 amino acids. The CDR3 DNA reads TGTGCCAGCAGCCCTTTAGCGGGGTCCGACGGGACCCAGTACTTC. Amino acid sequence: CASSPLAGSDGTQYF. Combining the CDR3 with reference TRBV7-9 and TRBJ2-5 gives the whole variable domain DTGVSQNPRHKITKRGQNVTFRCDPISEHNRLYWYRQTLGQGPEFLTYFQNEAQLEKSRLLSDRFSAERPKGSFSTLEIQRTEQGDSAMYLCASSPLAGSDGTQYFGPGTRLLVL.

This clonotype was seen at least ten times. The J gene is TRBJ2-5, the V gene TRBV7-2; D may be TRBD2 (6 bases). The CDR3 is made up of 13 amino acids. Trimming removed 5 bases at V and 5 bases at J, with 12 bases between. CDR1 SGHTA and CDR2 FQGNSA come from the germline V gene. The CDR3 DNA sequence: TGTGCCAGCAGCCCTGGGGGGTCGGAGACCCAGTACTTC. This sequence encodes CASSPGGSETQYF.

This clonotype came up many times. The rearrangement uses TRBV7-2 and TRBJ2-1; 8 nucleotides line up with TRBD1. V dropped 1 base and J dropped 7; count of bases not matched to a gene: 3. The CDR3 runs to 14 residues. CDR1 SGHTA and CDR2 FQGNSA come from the germline V gene. CDR3 protein: CASSLGTGSNEQFF. CDR3 coding DNA: TGTGCCAGCAGCTTAGGGACAGGGTCGAATGAGCAGTTCTTC. The full variable domain, its missing parts supplied by reference TRBV7-2 and TRBJ2-1, is GAGVSQSPSNKVTEKGKDVELRCDPISGHTALYWYRQSLGQGLEFLIYFQGNSAPDKSGLPSDRFSAERTGGSVSTLTIQRTQQEDSAVYLCASSLGTGSNEQFFGPGTRLTVL.

Written as DNA, the CDR3 is TGTGCCAGCAGTGAATCTACCGGGGTTGCTGGCTACACCTTC. Translating it yields CASSESTGVAGYTF. This rearrangement joins TRBV25-1 to TRBJ1-2, with D unresolved. This CDR3 is built from 14 residues. Germline CDR1 MGHDK, CDR2 SYGVNS. The ends were cut back, 1 base at V and 7 bases at J, with 13 bases in the middle.

The V call is TRBV30, the J call TRBJ2-3; 8 positions agree with TRBD1. Germline loops: CDR1 GTSNPN, CDR2 SVGIG (reference sequence). The CDR3 is 14 amino acids. The J segment lost 4 bases and the V segment lost 2 bases, leaving 5 bases of the junction unmatched. Written as DNA, the CDR3 is TGTGCCTGGAGTCTTTCAGGGGGCGCAGATACGCAGTATTTT. This codes for CAWSLSGGADTQYF.

This clonotype was seen a handful of times. CDR3 protein: CASSFWGAEEAFF. The CDR3 nucleotides are TGCGCCAGCAGCTTTTGGGGGGCTGAAGAAGCTTTCTTT. This chain links TRBV5-1 with TRBJ1-1, with D perhaps matching TRBD1 (6 bases). V was cut by 2 bases and J by 8 bases, with 13 bases left in between. The CDR3 totals 13 residues. Germline CDR1 reads SGHRS; CDR2 reads YFSETQ.

Ten or more counts support this clonotype. This rearrangement joins TRBV11-3 to TRBJ2-6, with 8 bases fitting TRBD1. This CDR3 has 16 residues. Unmatched junction bases numbered 4, after V lost 4 bases and J lost 2 bases. Germline values: CDR1 SGHNT, CDR2 YENEEA. CDR3 amino acids: CASSSGQGAGANVLTF. CDR3 nucleotide sequence: TGTGCCAGCAGCTCAGGACAGGGAGCTGGGGCCAACGTCCTGACTTTC.

The table lists this clonotype with a few counts. CDR3 sequence: CSARDHRSGRVGGETQYF. For the CDR3, the DNA is TGCAGTGCTAGAGATCACAGGAGCGGGAGGGTCGGTGGAGAGACCCAGTACTTC. The V gene is TRBV20-1, the J gene TRBJ2-5, with TRBD2 identical over 10 bases. The junction had 14 bases not matched to a gene; V was cut back by 0 bases and J by 4 bases. Germline V CDR1 and CDR2: DFQATT, SNEGSKA (reference sequence). This CDR3 region has 18 residues.

The V gene is TRBV6-1, the J gene TRBJ2-7, with D maybe TRBD2 (5 bases). This CDR3 has 15 residues. Trimming removed 7 bases from V and 4 bases from J, with 20 bases in between. Germline values: CDR1 MNHNS, CDR2 SASEGT. The CDR3 loop is CASNLGGRAAYEQYF. Here the CDR3 DNA reads TGTGCCAGCAACCTCGGTGGCCGAGCGGCGTACGAGCAGTACTTC.

This clonotype has just a few counts. The chain recombines TRBV5-1 with TRBJ2-7; D ambiguous. This CDR3 has 14 amino acids. Germline V CDR1 and CDR2: SGHRS, YFSETQ. The V end was cut by 0 bases, the J end by 4 bases, with 11 bases between. The CDR3 DNA follows: TGCGCCAGCAGCTTGGAGGTCAGACATTACGAGCAGTACTTC. Its translation is CASSLEVRHYEQYF.